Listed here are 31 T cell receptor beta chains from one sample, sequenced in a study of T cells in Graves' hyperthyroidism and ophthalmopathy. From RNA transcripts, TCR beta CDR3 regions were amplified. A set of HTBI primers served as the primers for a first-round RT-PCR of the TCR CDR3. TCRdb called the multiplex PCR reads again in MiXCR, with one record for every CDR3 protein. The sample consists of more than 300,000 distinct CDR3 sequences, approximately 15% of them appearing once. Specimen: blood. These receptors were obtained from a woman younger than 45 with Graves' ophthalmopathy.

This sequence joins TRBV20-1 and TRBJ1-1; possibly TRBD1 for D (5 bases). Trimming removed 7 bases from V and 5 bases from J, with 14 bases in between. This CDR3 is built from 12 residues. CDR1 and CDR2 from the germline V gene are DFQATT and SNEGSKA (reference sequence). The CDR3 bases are TGCAGTGAATTCGGGGGTTTGACTGAAGCTTTCTTT. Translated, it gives CSEFGGLTEAFF.

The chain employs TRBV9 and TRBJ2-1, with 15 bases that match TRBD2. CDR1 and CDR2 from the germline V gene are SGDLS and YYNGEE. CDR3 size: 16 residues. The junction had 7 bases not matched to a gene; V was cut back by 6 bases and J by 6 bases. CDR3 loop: CASKGLAGGPSNEQFF. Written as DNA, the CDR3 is TGTGCCAGCAAGGGACTAGCGGGGGGTCCCTCCAATGAGCAGTTCTTC.

Here the CDR3 reads CASKYEGRTEQFF. Written as DNA, the CDR3 is TGTGCCAGCAAGTACGAAGGGCGGACTGAGCAGTTCTTC. The rearrangement links TRBV6-1 to TRBJ2-1, with D unresolved. The CDR3 covers 13 residues. The ends were cut back, 7 bases at V and 9 bases at J, with 16 bases in the middle. Germline V gene sequence: CDR1 MNHNS, CDR2 SASEGT.

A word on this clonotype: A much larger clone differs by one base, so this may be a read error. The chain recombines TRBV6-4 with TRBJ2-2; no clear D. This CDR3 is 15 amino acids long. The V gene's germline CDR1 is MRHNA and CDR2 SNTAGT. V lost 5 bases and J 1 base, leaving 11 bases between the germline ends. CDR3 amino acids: CASSYHPVNTGELFF. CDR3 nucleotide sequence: TGTGCCAGCAGTTACCACCCGGTGAACACCGGGGAGCTGTTTTTT.

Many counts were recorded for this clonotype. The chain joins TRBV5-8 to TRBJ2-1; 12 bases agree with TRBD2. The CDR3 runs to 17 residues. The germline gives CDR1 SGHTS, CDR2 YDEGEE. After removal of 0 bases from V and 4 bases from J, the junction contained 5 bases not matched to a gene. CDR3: CASSLGAGLAGYNEQFF. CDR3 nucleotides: TGTGCCAGCAGCTTGGGTGCCGGACTAGCGGGGTACAATGAGCAGTTCTTC.

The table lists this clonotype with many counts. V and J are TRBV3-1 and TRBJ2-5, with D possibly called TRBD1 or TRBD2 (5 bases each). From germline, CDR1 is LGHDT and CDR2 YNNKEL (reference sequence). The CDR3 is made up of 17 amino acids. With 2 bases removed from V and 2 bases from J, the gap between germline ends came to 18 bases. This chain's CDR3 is CASSQIGAGRTQETQYF. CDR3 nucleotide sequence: TGTGCCAGCAGCCAAATCGGGGCGGGTAGGACACAAGAGACCCAGTACTTC.

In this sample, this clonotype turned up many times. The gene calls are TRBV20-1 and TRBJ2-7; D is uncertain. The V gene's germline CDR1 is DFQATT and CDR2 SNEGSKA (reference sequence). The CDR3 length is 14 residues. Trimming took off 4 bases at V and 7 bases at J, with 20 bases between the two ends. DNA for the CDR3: TGCAGTGCTACGACGGCGCCACCCCTGGGGGAGCAGTACTTC. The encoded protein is CSATTAPPLGEQYF.

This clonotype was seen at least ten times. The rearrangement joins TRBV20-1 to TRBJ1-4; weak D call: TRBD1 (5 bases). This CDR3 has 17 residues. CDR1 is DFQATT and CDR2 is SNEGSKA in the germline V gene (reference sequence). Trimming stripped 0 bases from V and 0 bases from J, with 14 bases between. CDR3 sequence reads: CSARDLAGGPTNEKLFF. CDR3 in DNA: TGCAGTGCTAGAGATCTCGCGGGGGGTCCAACTAATGAAAAACTGTTTTTT.

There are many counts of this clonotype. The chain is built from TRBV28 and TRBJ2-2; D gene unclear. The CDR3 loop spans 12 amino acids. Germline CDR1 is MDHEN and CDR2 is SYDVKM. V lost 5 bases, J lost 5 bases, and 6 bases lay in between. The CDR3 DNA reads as TGTGCCAGCAGTCAACTAACCGGGGAGCTGTTTTTT. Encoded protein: CASSQLTGELFF.

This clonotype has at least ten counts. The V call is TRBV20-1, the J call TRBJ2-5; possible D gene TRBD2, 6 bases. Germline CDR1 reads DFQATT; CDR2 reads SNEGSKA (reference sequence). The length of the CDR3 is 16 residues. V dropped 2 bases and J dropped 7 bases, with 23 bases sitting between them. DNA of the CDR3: TGCAGTGCTAGACCGCTCCTCACGGGACTGCAGGGGACCCAGTACTTC. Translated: CSARPLLTGLQGTQYF.

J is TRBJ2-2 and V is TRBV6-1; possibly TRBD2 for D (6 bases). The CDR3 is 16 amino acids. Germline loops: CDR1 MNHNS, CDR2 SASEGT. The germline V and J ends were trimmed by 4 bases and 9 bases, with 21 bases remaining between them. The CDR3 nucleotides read TGTGCCAGCAGTGGGGGCGGGATGGGGCGATACCGGGAGCTGTTTTTT. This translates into CASSGGGMGRYRELFF.

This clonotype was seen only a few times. CDR3 nucleotides: TGTGCCAGCAGTTTAGGCGGGTCGCCCTCCTATAATTCACCCCTCCACTTT. Protein sequence: CASSLGGSPSYNSPLHF. V and J are TRBV27 and TRBJ1-6; D is ambiguous. This CDR3 has 17 amino acids. V lost 2 bases, J lost 0 bases, and 11 bases lay in between. Per germline, CDR1 MNHEY and CDR2 SMNVEV (reference sequence).

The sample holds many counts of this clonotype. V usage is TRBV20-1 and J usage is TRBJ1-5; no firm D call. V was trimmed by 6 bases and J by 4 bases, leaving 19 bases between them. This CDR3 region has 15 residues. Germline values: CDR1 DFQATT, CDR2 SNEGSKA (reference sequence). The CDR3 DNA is TGCAGTGCCTCTAGAGGGATTGGGATGAATCAGCCCCAGCATTTT. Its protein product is CSASRGIGMNQPQHF.

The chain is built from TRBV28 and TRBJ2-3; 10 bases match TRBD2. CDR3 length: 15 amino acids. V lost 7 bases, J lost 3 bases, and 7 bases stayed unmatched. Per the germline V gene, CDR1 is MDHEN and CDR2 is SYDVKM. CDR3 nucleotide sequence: TGTGCCAGCACCCTTAGCGGGGGGCTGACAGATACGCAGTATTTT. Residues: CASTLSGGLTDTQYF.

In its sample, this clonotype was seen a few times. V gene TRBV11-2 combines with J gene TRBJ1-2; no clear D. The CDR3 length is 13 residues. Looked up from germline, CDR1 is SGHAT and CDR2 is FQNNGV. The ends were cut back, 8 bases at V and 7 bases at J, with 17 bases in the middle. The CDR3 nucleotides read TGTGCCAGCTCGAAGGGCCTCGTTCCTGGCTACACCTTC. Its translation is CASSKGLVPGYTF.

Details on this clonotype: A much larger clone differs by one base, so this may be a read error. CDR3 DNA sequence: TGTGCCAGCAACGAACCCGCAGGGGTGAATCAGCCCCAGTATTTT. Encoded protein: CASNEPAGVNQPQYF. This chain joins TRBV6-2 or TRBV6-3 and TRBJ1-5; D possibly corresponds to TRBD1 (6 bases). The DNA matches TRBJ2-3 better at its end, which makes the J call doubtful. CDR3 length equals 15 residues. Germline assignment: CDR1 MNHEY and CDR2 SVGEGT.

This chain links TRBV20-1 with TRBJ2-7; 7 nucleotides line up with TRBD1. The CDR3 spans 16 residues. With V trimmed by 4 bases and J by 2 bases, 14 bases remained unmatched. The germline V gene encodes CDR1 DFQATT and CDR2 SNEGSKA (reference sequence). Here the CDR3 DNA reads TGCAGTGCTAATGAAGCGCACCGGGACAGACCCTACGAGCAGTACTTC. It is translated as CSANEAHRDRPYEQYF.

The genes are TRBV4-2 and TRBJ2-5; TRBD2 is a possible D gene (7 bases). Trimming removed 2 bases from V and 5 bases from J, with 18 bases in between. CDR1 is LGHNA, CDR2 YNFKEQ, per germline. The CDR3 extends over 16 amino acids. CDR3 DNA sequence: TGTGCCAGCAGCCAAATGGGGGCGGGGGTGACGGAGACCCAGTACTTC. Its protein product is CASSQMGAGVTETQYF.

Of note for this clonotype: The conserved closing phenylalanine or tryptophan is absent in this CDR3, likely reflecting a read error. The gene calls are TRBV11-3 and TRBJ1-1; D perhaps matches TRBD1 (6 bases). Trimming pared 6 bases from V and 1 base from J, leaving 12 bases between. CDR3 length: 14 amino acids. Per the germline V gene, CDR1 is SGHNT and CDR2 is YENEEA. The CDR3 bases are TGTGCCAGCAGTACCGGGACACCGAACACTGAAGCTTTCCTT. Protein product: CASSTGTPNTEAFL.

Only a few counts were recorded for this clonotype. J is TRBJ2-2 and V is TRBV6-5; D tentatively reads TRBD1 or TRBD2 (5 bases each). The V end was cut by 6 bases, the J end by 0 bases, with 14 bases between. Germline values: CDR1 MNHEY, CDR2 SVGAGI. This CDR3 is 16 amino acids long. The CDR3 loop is CASSHSGAANTGELFF. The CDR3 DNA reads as TGTGCCAGCAGCCACTCCGGGGCCGCGAACACCGGGGAGCTGTTTTTT.

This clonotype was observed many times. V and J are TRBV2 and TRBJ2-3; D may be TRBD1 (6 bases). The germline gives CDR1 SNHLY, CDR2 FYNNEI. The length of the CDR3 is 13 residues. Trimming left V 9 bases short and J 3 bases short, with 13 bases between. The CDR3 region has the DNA TGTGCCAGTAGGACAGATCTTACAGATACGCAGTATTTT. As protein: CASRTDLTDTQYF.

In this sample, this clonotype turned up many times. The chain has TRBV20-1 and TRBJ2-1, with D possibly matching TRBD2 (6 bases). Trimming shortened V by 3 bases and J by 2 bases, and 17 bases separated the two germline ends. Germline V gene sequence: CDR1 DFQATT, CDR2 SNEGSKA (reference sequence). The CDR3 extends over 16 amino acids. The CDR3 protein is CSARIPAGLPYNEQFF. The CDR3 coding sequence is TGCAGTGCTAGGATACCCGCGGGACTCCCCTACAATGAGCAGTTCTTC.

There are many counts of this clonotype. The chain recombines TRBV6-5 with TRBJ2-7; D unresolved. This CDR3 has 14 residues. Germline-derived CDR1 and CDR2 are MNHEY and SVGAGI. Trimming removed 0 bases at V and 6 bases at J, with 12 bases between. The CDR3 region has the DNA TGTGCCAGCAGTTACTCGAGGCAGGTAATCGAGCAGTACTTC. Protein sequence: CASSYSRQVIEQYF.

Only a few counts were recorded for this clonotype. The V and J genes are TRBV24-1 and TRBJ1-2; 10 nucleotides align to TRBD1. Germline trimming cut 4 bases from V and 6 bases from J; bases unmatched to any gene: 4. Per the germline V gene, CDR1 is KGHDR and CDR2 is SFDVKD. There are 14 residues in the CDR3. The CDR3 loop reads CATSDRGTGDGYTF. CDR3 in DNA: TGTGCCACCAGTGACCGTGGGACAGGGGATGGCTACACCTTC.

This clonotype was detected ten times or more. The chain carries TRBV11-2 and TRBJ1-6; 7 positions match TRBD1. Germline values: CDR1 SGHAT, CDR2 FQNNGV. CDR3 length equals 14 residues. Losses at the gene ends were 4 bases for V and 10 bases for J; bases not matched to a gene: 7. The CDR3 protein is CASSSTGSRSPLHF. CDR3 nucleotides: TGTGCCAGCAGCTCGACAGGGTCGAGGTCACCCCTCCACTTT.

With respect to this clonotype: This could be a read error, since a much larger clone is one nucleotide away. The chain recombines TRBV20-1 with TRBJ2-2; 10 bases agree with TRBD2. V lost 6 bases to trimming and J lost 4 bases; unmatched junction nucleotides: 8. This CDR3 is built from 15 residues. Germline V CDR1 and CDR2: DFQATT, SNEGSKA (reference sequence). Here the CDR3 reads CSAPPGLAATGELFF. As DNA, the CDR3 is TGCAGTGCGCCGCCTGGACTAGCGGCCACCGGGGAGCTGTTTTTT.

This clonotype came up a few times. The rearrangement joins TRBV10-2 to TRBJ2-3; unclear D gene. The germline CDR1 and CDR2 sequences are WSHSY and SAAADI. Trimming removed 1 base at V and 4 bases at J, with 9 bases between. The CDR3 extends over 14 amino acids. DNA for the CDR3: TGCGCCAGCAGTGAGTTTGGACCCGCAGATACGCAGTATTTT. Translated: CASSEFGPADTQYF.

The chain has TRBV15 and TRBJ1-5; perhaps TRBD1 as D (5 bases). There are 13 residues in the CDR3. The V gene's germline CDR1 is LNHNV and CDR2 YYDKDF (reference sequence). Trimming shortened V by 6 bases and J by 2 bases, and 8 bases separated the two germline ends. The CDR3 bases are TGTGCCACCAGTAGCAGGGGCAATCAGCCCCAGCATTTT. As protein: CATSSRGNQPQHF.

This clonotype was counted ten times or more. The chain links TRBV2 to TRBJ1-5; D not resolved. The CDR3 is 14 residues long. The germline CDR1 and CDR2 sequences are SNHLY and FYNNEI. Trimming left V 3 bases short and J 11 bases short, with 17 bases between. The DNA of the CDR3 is TGTGCCAGCAGTGACTTGAGAGCCCTCCAAGCCCAGCATTTT. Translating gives CASSDLRALQAQHF.

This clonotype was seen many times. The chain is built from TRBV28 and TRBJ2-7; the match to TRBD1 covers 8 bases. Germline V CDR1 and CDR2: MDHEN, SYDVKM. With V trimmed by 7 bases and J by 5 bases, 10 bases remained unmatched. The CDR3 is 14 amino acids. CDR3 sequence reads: CASIHRDRYHEQYF. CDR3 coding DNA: TGTGCCAGCATCCACCGGGACAGGTACCACGAGCAGTACTTC. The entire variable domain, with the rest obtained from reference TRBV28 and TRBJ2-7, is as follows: DVKVTQSSRYLVKRTGEKVFLECVQDMDHENMFWYRQDPGLGLRLIYFSYDVKMKEKGDIPEGYSVSREKKERFSLILESASTNQTSMYLCASIHRDRYHEQYFGPGTRLTVT.

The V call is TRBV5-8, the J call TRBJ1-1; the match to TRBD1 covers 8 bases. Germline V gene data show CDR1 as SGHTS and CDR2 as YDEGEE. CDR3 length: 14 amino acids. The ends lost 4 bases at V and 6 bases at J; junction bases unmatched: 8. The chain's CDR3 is CASSTRQGRAEAFF. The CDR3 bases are TGTGCCAGCAGCACCAGACAGGGGCGGGCTGAAGCTTTCTTT.